This TCR beta chain was captured by sequencing in a study of response to subunit inactivated influenza vaccine. Germline values: CDR1 LNHNV, CDR2 YYDKDF (reference sequence). The ends were cut back, 0 bases at V and 5 bases at J, with 17 bases in the middle. The CDR3 covers 16 residues. A single record per CDR3 protein comes from TCRdb applying MiXCR to the RT-PCR reads. The table has about 540,000 distinct CDR3 sequences, roughly 25% seen once. This clonotype has ten or more counts. These same data were also listed under a study on T cells expressing NK-cell markers. That paper adds: UMI-tagged 5'RACE template switching yielded the TCR beta cDNA.

Here the sequenced sample was CD4+ T cells sorted from PBMCs, taken approximately 13 days after vaccination. This clonotype originated in a man aged 50-60 years who received an inactivated influenza vaccine. V gene TRBV15 combines with J gene TRBJ2-7; possible D gene TRBD1, 6 bases. CDR3 loop: CATSRDGSGVFHEQYF. The CDR3 region has the DNA TGTGCCACCAGCAGAGATGGGTCAGGGGTCTTCCACGAGCAGTACTTC.